This TCR beta chain was documented in a study of blood T cell repertoires in COVID-19 (dated by TCRdb to about 2020). Notes on the research overall: Samples from collaborators originated in the United States, Italy and Spain and spanned both the acute and convalescent phases of COVID-19. Nearly every sample came with metadata listing a de-identified subject ID, COVID-19 status, age in years and sex. Where available, HLA class I and class II types were obtained from metadata supplied by the sample provider rather than from assay-based typing. Deeply sampled blood TCRbeta repertoires from subjects exposed to, actively infected with, or recovered from COVID-19 were included in the dataset. Samples came from the ongoing ImmuneRACE study (first 160 participants) plus 1,254 subjects from 6 global collaborators. The prospective study material was composed of cDNA or gDNA derived from T cells, B-cell-depleted T cells, or PBMCs. The repertoires were released in a freely available public database meant as a resource for research on the immune response to SARS-CoV-2. Summary of the overall study and its limitations: Clinical and demographic metadata were provided uncurated, with the amount varying by source and participant.

Of note for this clone: The clone's antigen remains unknown. Base qualities are not provided; no much larger clone lies one nucleotide away.

Each collaborating institution followed its own protocols to collect whole blood in K2EDTA tubes. For TCRbeta analysis, collaborators shipped samples as frozen whole blood, isolated PBMCs, or DNA extracted from either of those sample types. TCRbeta CDR3 regions were amplified from genomic DNA using the immunoSEQ Assay, a bias-controlled multiplex PCR. From the authors' description of their analysis: The number of nucleated cells in each sample was estimated by amplification of reference gene primers within the assay. To quantify the absolute abundance of each unique TCRbeta CDR3 rearrangement, sequence reads were collapsed and filtered. Productive Simpson clonality was computed per sample as the square root of Simpson's diversity index over productive rearrangements. In its TCRdb copy, this immuneACCESS table keeps in-frame sequences only and misses some clones. Where compared with another copy, unresolved V genes explain less than half of these, and the others have no known cause. For V, J and clone size, that table is used; D and trimming come from the DNA. In this sample the table shows approximately 670,000 clones, 80% to 90% of which occur a single time. Clones ranked in the top ten supply under 0.3% of the sample.

Relative to germline, V is 4 bases shorter and J is 0 bases shorter, with 9 bases between their ends. The germline V gene (reference sequence) provides CDR1 GTSNPN and CDR2 SVGIG. Counted from cysteine to phenylalanine, this CDR3 has 13 amino acids. Only the CDR3 DNA stays, 39 bases, in frame from base 1. The TCR sequence derives from a woman under 30 with acute or convalescent COVID-19. The sample taken for sequencing was peripheral blood. The chain joins TRBV30 to TRBJ1-1; tentative D gene TRBD1, with 5 bases matching. The CDR3 protein sequence reads: CAWKQGMNTEAFF. The DNA sequence follows: TGTGCCTGGAAGCAGGGTATGAACACTGAAGCTTTCTTT.